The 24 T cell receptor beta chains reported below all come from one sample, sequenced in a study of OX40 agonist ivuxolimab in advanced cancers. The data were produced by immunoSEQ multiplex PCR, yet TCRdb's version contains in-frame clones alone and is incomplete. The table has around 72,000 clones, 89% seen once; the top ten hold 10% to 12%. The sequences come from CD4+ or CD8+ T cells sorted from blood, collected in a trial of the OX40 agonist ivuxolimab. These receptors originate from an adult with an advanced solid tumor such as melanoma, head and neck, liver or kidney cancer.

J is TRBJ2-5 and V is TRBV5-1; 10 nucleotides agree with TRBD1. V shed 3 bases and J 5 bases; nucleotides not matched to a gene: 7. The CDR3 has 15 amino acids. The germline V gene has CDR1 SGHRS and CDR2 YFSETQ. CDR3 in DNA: TGCGCCAGCAGCTCCGGACAGGGGGAATGGGAGACCCAGTACTTC. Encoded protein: CASSSGQGEWETQYF.

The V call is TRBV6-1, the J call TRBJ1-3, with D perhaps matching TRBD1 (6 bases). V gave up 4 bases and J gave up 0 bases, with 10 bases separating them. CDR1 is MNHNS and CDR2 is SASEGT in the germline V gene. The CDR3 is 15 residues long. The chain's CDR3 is CASSGQANSGNTIYF. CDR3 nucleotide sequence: TGTGCCAGCAGTGGACAGGCCAACTCTGGAAACACCATATATTTT.

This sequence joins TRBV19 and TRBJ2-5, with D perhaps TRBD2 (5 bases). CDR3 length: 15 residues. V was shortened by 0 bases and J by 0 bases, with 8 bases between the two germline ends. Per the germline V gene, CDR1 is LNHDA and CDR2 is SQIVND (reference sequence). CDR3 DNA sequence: TGTGCCAGTAGTATAGATAGGGAGTACCAAGAGACCCAGTACTTC. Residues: CASSIDREYQETQYF. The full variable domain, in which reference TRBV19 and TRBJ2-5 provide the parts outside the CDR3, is DGGITQSPKYLFRKEGQNVTLSCEQNLNHDAMYWYRQDPGQGLRLIYYSQIVNDFQKGDIAEGYSVSREKKESFPLTVTSAQKNPTAFYLCASSIDREYQETQYFGPGTRLLVL.

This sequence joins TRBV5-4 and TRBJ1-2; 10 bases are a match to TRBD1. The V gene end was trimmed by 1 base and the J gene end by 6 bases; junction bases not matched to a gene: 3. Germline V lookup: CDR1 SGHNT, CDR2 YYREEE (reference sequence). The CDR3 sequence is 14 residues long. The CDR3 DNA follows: TGTGCCAGCAGCTTGACCGGGACAGGGGATGGCTACACCTTC. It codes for CASSLTGTGDGYTF.

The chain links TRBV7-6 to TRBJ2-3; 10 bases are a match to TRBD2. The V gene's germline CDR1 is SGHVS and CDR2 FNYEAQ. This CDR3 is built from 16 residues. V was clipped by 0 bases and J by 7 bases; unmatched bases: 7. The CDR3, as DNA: TGTGCCAGCAGCTTAGCGAATAGCGGGGGGCAACATACGCAGTATTTT. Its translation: CASSLANSGGQHTQYF.

The CDR3 DNA sequence: TGCGCCAGCAGGGACCCCGGGATTTCTAACTATGGCTACACCTTC. This gives the protein CASRDPGISNYGYTF. The chain links TRBV5-1 to TRBJ1-2; D is undetermined. Germline V gene sequence: CDR1 SGHRS, CDR2 YFSETQ. The CDR3 extends over 15 amino acids. The V gene lost 5 bases and the J gene lost 0 bases, with 14 bases spanning the gap.

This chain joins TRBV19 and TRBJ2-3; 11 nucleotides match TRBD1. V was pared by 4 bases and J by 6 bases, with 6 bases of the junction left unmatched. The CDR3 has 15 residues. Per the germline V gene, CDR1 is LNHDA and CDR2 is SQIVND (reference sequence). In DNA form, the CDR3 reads TGTGCCAGTAGTACCGGGACAGGGGGGATCGATACGCAGTATTTT. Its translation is CASSTGTGGIDTQYF.

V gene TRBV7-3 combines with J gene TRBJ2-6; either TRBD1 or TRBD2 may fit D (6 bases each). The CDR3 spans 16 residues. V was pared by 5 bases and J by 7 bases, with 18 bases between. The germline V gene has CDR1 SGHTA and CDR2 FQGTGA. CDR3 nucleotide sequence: TGTGCCAGCAGCAGGAGGGGGGCTCTGGGCGCCAACGTCCTGACTTTC. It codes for CASSRRGALGANVLTF.

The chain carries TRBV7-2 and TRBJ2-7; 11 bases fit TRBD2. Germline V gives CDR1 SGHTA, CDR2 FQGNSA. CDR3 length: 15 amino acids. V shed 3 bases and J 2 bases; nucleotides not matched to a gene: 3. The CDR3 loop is CASSLTSGITYEQYF. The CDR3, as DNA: TGTGCCAGCAGCTTGACTAGCGGGATTACCTACGAGCAGTACTTC.

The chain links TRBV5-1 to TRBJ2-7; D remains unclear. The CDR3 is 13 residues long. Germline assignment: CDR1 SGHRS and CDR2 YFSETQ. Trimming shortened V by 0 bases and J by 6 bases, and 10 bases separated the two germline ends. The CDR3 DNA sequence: TGCGCCAGCAGCTTGGGAGGATTTGTCGAGCAGTACTTC. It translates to CASSLGGFVEQYF.

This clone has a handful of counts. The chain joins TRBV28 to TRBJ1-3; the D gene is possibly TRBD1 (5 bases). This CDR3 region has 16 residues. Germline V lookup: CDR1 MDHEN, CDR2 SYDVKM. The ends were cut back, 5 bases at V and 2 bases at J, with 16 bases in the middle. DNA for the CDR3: TGTGCCAGCAGTGGATTACCAGGGATAGCTGGAAACACCATATATTTT. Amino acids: CASSGLPGIAGNTIYF.

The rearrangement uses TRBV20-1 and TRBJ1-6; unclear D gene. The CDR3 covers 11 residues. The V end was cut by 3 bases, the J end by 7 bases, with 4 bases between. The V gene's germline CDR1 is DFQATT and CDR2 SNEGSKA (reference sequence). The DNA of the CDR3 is TGCAGTGCTAGGATAAATTCACCCCTCCACTTT. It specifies CSARINSPLHF.

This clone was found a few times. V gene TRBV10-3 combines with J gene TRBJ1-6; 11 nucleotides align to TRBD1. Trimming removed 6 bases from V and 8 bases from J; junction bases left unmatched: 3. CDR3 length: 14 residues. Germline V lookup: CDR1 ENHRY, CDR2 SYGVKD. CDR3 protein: CAIRGTGGDSPLHF. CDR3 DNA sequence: TGTGCCATCAGGGGGACAGGGGGTGATTCACCCCTCCACTTT.

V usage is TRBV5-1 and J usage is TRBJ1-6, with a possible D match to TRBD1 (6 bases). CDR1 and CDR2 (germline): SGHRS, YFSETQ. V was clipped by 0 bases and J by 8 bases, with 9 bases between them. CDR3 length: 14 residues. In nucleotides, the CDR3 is TGCGCCAGCAGCTTGGGAGCAGGGGATTCACCCCTCCACTTT. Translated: CASSLGAGDSPLHF.

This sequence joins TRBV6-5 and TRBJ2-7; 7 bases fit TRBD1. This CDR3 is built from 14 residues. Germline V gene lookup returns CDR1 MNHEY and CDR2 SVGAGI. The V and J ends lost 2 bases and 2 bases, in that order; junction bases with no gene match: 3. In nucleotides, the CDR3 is TGTGCCAGCAGTTACAGGGGACAGACCTACGAGCAGTACTTC. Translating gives CASSYRGQTYEQYF.

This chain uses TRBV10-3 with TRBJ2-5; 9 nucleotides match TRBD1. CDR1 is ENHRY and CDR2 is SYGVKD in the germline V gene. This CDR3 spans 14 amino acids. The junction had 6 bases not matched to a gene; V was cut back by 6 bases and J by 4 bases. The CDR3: CAISYRGLRETQYF. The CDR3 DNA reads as TGTGCCATCAGCTACAGGGGGCTAAGAGAGACCCAGTACTTC.

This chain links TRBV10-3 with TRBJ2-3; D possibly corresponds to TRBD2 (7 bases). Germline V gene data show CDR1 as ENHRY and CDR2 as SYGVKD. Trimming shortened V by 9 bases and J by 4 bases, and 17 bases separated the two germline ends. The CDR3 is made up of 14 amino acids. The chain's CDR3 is CAMQRGGASDTQYF. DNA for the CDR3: TGTGCCATGCAAAGGGGGGGGGCCTCAGATACGCAGTATTTT.

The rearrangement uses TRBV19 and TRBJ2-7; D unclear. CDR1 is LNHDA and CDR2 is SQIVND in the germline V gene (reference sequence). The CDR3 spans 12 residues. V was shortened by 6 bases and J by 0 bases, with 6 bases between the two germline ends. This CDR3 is CASRDPSYEQYF. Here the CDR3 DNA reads TGTGCCAGTAGGGACCCCTCCTACGAGCAGTACTTC.

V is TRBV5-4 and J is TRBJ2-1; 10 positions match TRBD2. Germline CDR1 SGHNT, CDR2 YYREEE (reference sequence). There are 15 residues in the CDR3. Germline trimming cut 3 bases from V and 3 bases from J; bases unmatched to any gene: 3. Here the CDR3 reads CASSYGLADYNEQFF. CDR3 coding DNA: TGTGCCAGCAGCTATGGACTAGCGGACTACAATGAGCAGTTCTTC.

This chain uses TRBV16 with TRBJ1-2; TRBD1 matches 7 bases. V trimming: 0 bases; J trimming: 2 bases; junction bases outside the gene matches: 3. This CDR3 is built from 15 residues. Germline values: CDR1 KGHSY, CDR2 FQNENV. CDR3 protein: CASSQSGRGNYGYTF. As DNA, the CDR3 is TGTGCCAGCAGCCAATCAGGCAGGGGGAACTATGGCTACACCTTC.

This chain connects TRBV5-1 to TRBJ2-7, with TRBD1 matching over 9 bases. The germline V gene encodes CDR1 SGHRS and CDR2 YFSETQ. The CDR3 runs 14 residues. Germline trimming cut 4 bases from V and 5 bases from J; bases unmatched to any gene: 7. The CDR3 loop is CASSPWDREDEQYF. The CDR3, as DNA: TGCGCCAGCAGCCCGTGGGACAGGGAGGACGAGCAGTACTTC.

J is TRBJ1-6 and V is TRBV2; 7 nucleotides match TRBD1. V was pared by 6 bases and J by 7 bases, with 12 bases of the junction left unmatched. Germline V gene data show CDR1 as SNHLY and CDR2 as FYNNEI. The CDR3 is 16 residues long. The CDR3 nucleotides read TGTGCCAGCAGCTACATCTCCCCGGGACAGAATTCACCCCTCCACTTT. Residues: CASSYISPGQNSPLHF.

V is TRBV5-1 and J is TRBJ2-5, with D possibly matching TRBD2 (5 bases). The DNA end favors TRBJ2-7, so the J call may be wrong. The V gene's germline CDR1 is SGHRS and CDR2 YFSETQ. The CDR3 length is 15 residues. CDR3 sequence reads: CASSLFPDSTYEQYF. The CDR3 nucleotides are TGCGCCAGCAGCTTGTTTCCGGACTCCACCTACGAGCAGTACTTC.

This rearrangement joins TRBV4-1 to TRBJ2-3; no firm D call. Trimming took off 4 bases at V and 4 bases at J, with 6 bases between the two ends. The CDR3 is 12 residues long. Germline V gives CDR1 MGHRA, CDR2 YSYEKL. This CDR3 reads CASSPSSDTQYF. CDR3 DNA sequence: TGCGCCAGCAGCCCCAGTTCAGATACGCAGTATTTT.